Listed here are 16 T cell receptor beta chains from one sample, sequenced in a study of blood T cells in healthy people across ages (dated by TCRdb to the mid-2010s). The protocol used for the library was 5' RACE. The sequencing machine was an Illumina HiSeq 2500. The second PCR ran for roughly 7 to 12 cycles and used a J-beta primer mix along with a sample-barcoded 5' primer. The public sequencing data were trimmed at Q25 with fastp and processed into clonotypes with MiXCR by TCRdb, which kept only in-frame beta chains. Rows are unified per CDR3 protein, each entry keeping the most common DNA and genes. This sample is represented by fewer than 1.5 million distinct CDR3 sequences; around 39% of them were singletons. The top ten constitute 7.9% of the sample. Sequencing was carried out using blood. Receptor source: a woman younger than 30 in good health.

This chain links TRBV6-1 with TRBJ1-3, with TRBD1 as a possible D gene (5 bases). Germline V gives CDR1 MNHNS, CDR2 SASEGT. V was cut by 6 bases and J by 2 bases, with 20 bases left in between. The CDR3 consists of 17 residues. The CDR3: CASSLRVRGVAGNTIYF. In nucleotides, the CDR3 is TGTGCCAGCAGCCTCCGGGTCCGGGGGGTCGCTGGAAACACCATATATTTT.

The chain couples TRBV29-1 to TRBJ2-5; no reliable D call. Germline V gene data show CDR1 as SQVTM and CDR2 as ANQGSEA. This CDR3 has 11 residues. Between the trimmed V and J ends, which lost 6 bases and 5 bases, there was a span of 10 bases. The CDR3 loop is CSVKVGETQYF. The CDR3 DNA follows: TGCAGCGTAAAGGTGGGGGAGACCCAGTACTTC.

This clonotype showed up just a few times. The genes are TRBV11-2 and TRBJ2-1; no clear D gene. Germline loops: CDR1 SGHAT, CDR2 FQNNGV. V was clipped by 1 base and J by 6 bases, with 7 bases between them. The CDR3 is made up of 13 amino acids. This CDR3 reads CASSLGLLNEQFF. The DNA for the CDR3 is TGTGCCAGCAGCTTAGGGCTACTCAATGAGCAGTTCTTC.

Only a few counts were recorded for this clonotype. The chain couples TRBV10-3 to TRBJ2-7; the match to TRBD2 covers 13 bases. Losses at the gene ends were 6 bases for V and 4 bases for J; bases not matched to a gene: 6. Germline V gene sequence: CDR1 ENHRY, CDR2 SYGVKD. This CDR3 is built from 15 residues. The CDR3 loop reads CAIRLGTSGTYEQYF. CDR3 DNA sequence: TGTGCCATCAGACTTGGGACTAGCGGGACTTACGAGCAGTACTTC.

The chain has TRBV6-1 and TRBJ1-2, with TRBD1 matching 7 bases. Germline V gene data show CDR1 as MNHNS and CDR2 as SASEGT. The trim removed 6 bases at V and 5 bases at J, leaving 3 bases unmatched. This CDR3 contains 12 residues. The CDR3 bases are TGTGCCAGCAGCGCGGGACAGTATGGCTACACCTTC. Encoded protein: CASSAGQYGYTF.

The chain employs TRBV5-1 and TRBJ2-7; maybe TRBD1 (7 bases). The CDR3 runs to 14 residues. Trimming removed 3 bases at V and 1 base at J, with 11 bases between. Germline lookup yields CDR1 SGHRS and CDR2 YFSETQ. CDR3 nucleotides: TGCGCCAGCAGCTGGGAGGACAGGTCCTACGAGCAGTACTTC. Its translation is CASSWEDRSYEQYF.

This chain joins TRBV5-4 and TRBJ2-7; D uncertain. There are 13 residues in the CDR3. The germline V gene has CDR1 SGHNT and CDR2 YYREEE (reference sequence). Trimming cost V 1 base and J 0 bases, with 5 bases left between them. The CDR3 bases are TGTGCCAGCAGCTTGCCTTACTCCTACGAGCAGTACTTC. It yields the protein CASSLPYSYEQYF.

The chain is built from TRBV25-1 and TRBJ2-5, with unresolved D. This CDR3 contains 16 residues. V was clipped by 0 bases and J by 5 bases, with 16 bases between them. Looked up from germline, CDR1 is MGHDK and CDR2 is SYGVNS. DNA for the CDR3: TGTGCCAGCAGTGAATATGGCAGGCGAACGACGGAGACCCAGTACTTC. Its protein product is CASSEYGRRTTETQYF.

This chain links TRBV29-1 with TRBJ2-3; the match to TRBD2 covers 10 bases. The CDR3 is 16 amino acids. CDR1 and CDR2 from the germline V gene are SQVTM and ANQGSEA. Trimming at V came to 0 bases and at J to 2 bases, leaving 5 bases not matched to a gene. CDR3 nucleotide sequence: TGCAGCGTTGAAGATCGGACTAGCGGACCCACAGATACGCAGTATTTT. Translated, it gives CSVEDRTSGPTDTQYF.

The V gene is TRBV29-1, the J gene TRBJ1-3; possible D gene TRBD1, 5 bases. The CDR3 loop spans 14 amino acids. The germline V and J ends were trimmed by 6 bases and 0 bases, with 12 bases remaining between them. CDR1 is SQVTM and CDR2 is ANQGSEA in the germline V gene. Here the CDR3 DNA reads TGCAGCGTCAAGACGGGGACCTCTGGAAACACCATATATTTT. Its protein product is CSVKTGTSGNTIYF.

This chain joins TRBV5-6 and TRBJ1-5; no clear D. V was cut by 2 bases and J by 0 bases, with 15 bases left in between. CDR3 size: 17 residues. Germline V gene sequence: CDR1 SGHDT, CDR2 YYEEEE. The CDR3 spells CASSFLTGINSNQPQHF. For the CDR3, the DNA is TGTGCCAGCAGCTTTCTCACGGGGATAAATAGCAATCAGCCCCAGCATTTT.

The V call is TRBV12-3 or TRBV12-4, the J call TRBJ2-2; a weak D match, TRBD2 (6 bases). The V and J ends lost 5 bases and 12 bases respectively, with 10 bases between them. CDR3 length: 11 amino acids. CDR3 region: CASSKGLKLFF. CDR3 nucleotides: TGTGCCAGCAGTAAGGGACTGAAGCTGTTTTTT.

The chain recombines TRBV11-2 with TRBJ2-7, with TRBD1 as a possible D gene (6 bases). V lost 5 bases and J 6 bases, leaving 14 bases between the germline ends. Germline assignment: CDR1 SGHAT and CDR2 FQNNGV. This CDR3 contains 13 residues. CDR3 in amino acids: CASSPSQGIEQYF. The CDR3 DNA is TGTGCCAGCAGCCCGTCACAGGGAATCGAGCAGTACTTC. The full variable domain, its missing parts supplied by reference TRBV11-2 and TRBJ2-7, is EAGVAQSPRYKIIEKRQSVAFWCNPISGHATLYWYQQILGQGPKLLIQFQNNGVVDDSQLPKDRFSAERLKGVDSTLKIQPAKLEDSAVYLCASSPSQGIEQYFGPGTRLTVT.

The V call is TRBV15, the J call TRBJ2-1; 10 nucleotides agree with TRBD2. This CDR3 contains 21 residues. V lost 5 bases and J lost 0; bases outside the gene matches: 19. Germline V gene data show CDR1 as LNHNV and CDR2 as YYDKDF (reference sequence). Here the CDR3 DNA reads TGTGCCACCAGCGACAAATCGAGTCGGCTAGCGGGAGAAGGCTCCTACAATGAGCAGTTCTTC. The encoded protein is CATSDKSSRLAGEGSYNEQFF.

There are a few counts of this clonotype. This chain links TRBV10-2 with TRBJ1-2; a possible D gene is TRBD1 (5 bases). The germline V gene has CDR1 WSHSY and CDR2 SAAADI. This CDR3 spans 13 amino acids. V was pared by 6 bases and J by 8 bases, with 16 bases between. The CDR3 protein is CASRPGASGGYTF. The CDR3 DNA is TGCGCCAGCAGGCCCGGGGCCTCGGGGGGCTACACCTTC.

There are a few counts of this clonotype. This chain connects TRBV20-1 to TRBJ1-2; perhaps TRBD1 as D (5 bases). V was cut by 5 bases and J by 5 bases, with 18 bases left in between. Germline V CDR1 and CDR2: DFQATT, SNEGSKA (reference sequence). This CDR3 spans 14 amino acids. In nucleotides, the CDR3 is TGCAGTGCTGGACATACAGGAGTCCGTTATGGCTACACCTTC. It translates to CSAGHTGVRYGYTF.